This T cell receptor beta chain was sequenced in a study of regulatory T cells in long-lasting Graves disease. On the study more broadly: Prior antithyroid drug treatment in newly diagnosed Graves' patients lasted under 3 months.

This clonotype was counted at least ten times. The TCR beta library used iRepertoire HTBI primers with Arm-PCR amplification of CDR3. MiXCR, run by TCRdb on the multiplex PCR reads, gives a single entry per CDR3 protein. The table lists more than 300,000 distinct CDR3 sequences, 15% to 19% of them singletons. Noted time point: newly diagnosed GD, antithyroid drugs for less than 3 months. The TCR library was made from RNA that had been extracted from PBMCs in TRIzol. Trimming shortened V by 3 bases and J by 0 bases, and 13 bases separated the two germline ends. The CDR3 consists of 15 residues. CDR1 is SGHTS and CDR2 is YDEGEE in the germline V gene.

The sample consisted of peripheral blood mononuclear cells (PBMCs), taken at new diagnosis, from a patient treated with antithyroid drugs. This sequence joins TRBV5-8 and TRBJ2-7; D might be TRBD1 (6 bases). The source of this sequence is a female donor with Graves disease. The CDR3 DNA follows: TGTGCCAGCAGCTCCGGGACATTGAACTCCTACGAGCAGTACTTC. This codes for CASSSGTLNSYEQYF.